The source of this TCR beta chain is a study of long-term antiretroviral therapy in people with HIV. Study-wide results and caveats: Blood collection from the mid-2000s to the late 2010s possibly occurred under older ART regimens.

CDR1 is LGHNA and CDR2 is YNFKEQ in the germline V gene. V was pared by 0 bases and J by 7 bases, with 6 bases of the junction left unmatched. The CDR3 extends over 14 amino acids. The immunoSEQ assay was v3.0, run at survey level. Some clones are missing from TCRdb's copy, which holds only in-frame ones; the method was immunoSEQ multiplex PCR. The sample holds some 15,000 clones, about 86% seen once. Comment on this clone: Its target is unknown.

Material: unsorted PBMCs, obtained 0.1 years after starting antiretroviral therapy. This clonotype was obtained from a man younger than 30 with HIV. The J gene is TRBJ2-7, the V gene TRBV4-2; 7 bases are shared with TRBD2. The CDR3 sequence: CASSQDGGGGEQYF. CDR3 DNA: TGTGCCAGCAGCCAAGATGGGGGGGGAGGTGAGCAGTACTTC.